These T cell receptor beta chains were read from a single sample in a study of human T cells and chemical hapten exposure. TCRdb reprocessed the RACE reads via MiXCR and lists one record per CDR3 protein. The sample consists of more than 55,000 distinct CDR3 sequences, about 11% of them appearing once. The specimen comprised whole blood, sampled in connection with sensitization to the hapten diphenylcyclopropenone (DPC). These receptors were taken from a woman in her thirties or forties with alopecia areata. Some clones in this sample may be carry-over from other donors' samples. CDR3s include the opening cysteine and the closing phenylalanine or tryptophan. The D gene is left open where the match is weak. Not all rows give a size; the values are once, few, many and, for expanded clones, a class.

J | size | D | V | DNA | CDR3
TRBJ2-7 | . | TRBD2 | TRBV18 | TGTGCCAGCTCGCCCGGCTCTAGCGGCTCCTACGAGCAGTACTTC | CASSPGSSGSYEQYF
TRBJ2-7 | . | . | TRBV9 | TGTGCCAGCAGCCTCAGCCCGGGACCCCGGGACGAGCAGTACTTC | CASSLSPGPRDEQYF
TRBJ2-7 | . | TRBD1 | TRBV3-1 | TGTGCCAGCAGCCAAGGGCCGCAGGGGGCCAACGAGCAGTACTTC | CASSQGPQGANEQYF
TRBJ2-7 | . | . | TRBV12-2 | TGTGCAAGTCGCTTAGTCGAGGGACTGACTAGCGGGGAGTACGAGCAGTACTTC | CASRLVEGLTSGEYEQYF
TRBJ1-1 | few | . | TRBV4-3 | TGCGCCAGCAGCCAGAGTCTTAGGACTGAAGCTTTCTTT | CASSQSLRTEAFF
TRBJ2-4 | . | . | TRBV7-9 | TGTGCCAGCAGCCGTTTCGGATTGAACATTCAGTACTTC | CASSRFGLNIQYF
TRBJ2-5 | many | TRBD2 | TRBV6-1 | TGTGCCAGCAGTGAGGGAGGGACCCAAGAGACCCAGTACTTC | CASSEGGTQETQYF
TRBJ2-3 | . | TRBD2 | TRBV6-5 | TGTGCCAGCAGTTACCAGACTAGCGGGGGCACAGATACGCAGTATTTT | CASSYQTSGGTDTQYF
TRBJ2-2 | few | . | TRBV3-1 | TGTGCCAGCAGCCAAGCAAGCGTCGGGGAGCTGTTTTTT | CASSQASVGELFF
TRBJ1-5 | . | . | TRBV11-2 | TGTGCCAGCAGCTCCACGGACGGGGAGCCCCAGCATTTT | CASSSTDGEPQHF
TRBJ2-1 | few | . | TRBV29-1 | TGCAGCGTTAGGTCCCTAGCGTCGAGCTCCTACAATGAGCAGTTCTTC | CSVRSLASSSYNEQFF
TRBJ2-5 | many | TRBD1 | TRBV7-2 | TGTGCCAGCAGCTTAGCCAGGGGGCGCGGGGAGACCCAGTACTTC | CASSLARGRGETQYF
TRBJ2-3 | many | TRBD1 | TRBV28 | TGTGCCAGCCGGACAGGGGTAAGCACAGATACGCAGTATTTT | CASRTGVSTDTQYF
TRBJ2-5 | few | . | TRBV12-3/TRBV12-4 | TGTGCCAGCCGCACAGGGCGAGAGACCCAGTACTTC | CASRTGRETQYF
TRBJ1-4 | many | . | TRBV3-1 | TGTGCCAGCAGCCGGCCAAAAAAAAAACTGTTTTTT | CASSRPKKKLFF
TRBJ1-4 | many | . | TRBV12-3/TRBV12-4 | TGTGCCAGCAGCTCCCTTATCCCTAATGAAAAACTGTTTTTT | CASSSLIPNEKLFF
TRBJ2-3 | few | TRBD1 | TRBV20-1 | TGCAGTGCTGGCCCCCGGACAGGGGGCGCAGATACGCAGTATTTT | CSAGPRTGGADTQYF
TRBJ2-3 | many | TRBD1 | TRBV18 | TGTGCCAGCTCACCGGGACAGGGGGCCAAAGATACGCAGTATTTT | CASSPGQGAKDTQYF
TRBJ2-1 | many | . | TRBV20-1 | TGCAGTGCCTATATTGACTCGCTCAATGAGCAGTTCTTC | CSAYIDSLNEQFF
TRBJ2-1 | many | TRBD2 | TRBV6-2/TRBV6-3 | TGTGCCAGCAGTGCCCTCGGCGGGAGGGCCGCCAATGAGCAGTTCTTC | CASSALGGRAANEQFF